This TCR beta chain was retrieved from a study of cytomegalovirus exposure and HLA in healthy donors (dated 2017 in TCRdb). With regard to the full study: An earlier analysis of several hundred of the donors reported approximately 270 Gb of sequence data and 120 million or so unique TCR beta sequences from 150 million to 200 million T cells. The number of donors typed differed by locus, with 629-630 for A, B, C, DRB1 and DQB1, 522 for DQA1, 606 for DPA1, and some 450 for DPB1. High-throughput TCR immunosequencing, statistical association of individual TCRs with disease status, and machine learning were combined to predict cytomegalovirus infection status. A later analysis re-analyzed previously published TCR beta repertoires from 500 to 700 donors and added high-resolution HLA genotyping to study TCR occurrence patterns. The study profiled the T cell repertoires of approximately 700 subjects by immunosequencing and related them to cytomegalovirus serostatus. In a later genetic analysis, genome-wide SNP genotypes for about three fifths of the roughly 670 donors were used, and that subset was treated as a discovery cohort. Among roughly 400 genotyped donors of the cohort, an average of approximately 200,000 unique TCR beta nucleotide sequences was sequenced per donor, of which about 19% were non-productive. Five DR-DQ haplotypes were treated as single units for association and clustering because of strong linkage in the cohort. An earlier analysis of around 540 of the donors applied high-throughput TCR beta sequencing to assess whether each TCR beta V gene segment acted as functional or pseudogenic. Donor age, sex, ethnicity and CMV serostatus were compiled together with the repertoire data. Every discovery cohort repertoire had been produced on one sequencing platform. HLA typing covered class I and class II loci at four-digit resolution. Of the 300 to 500 genotyped donors, roughly 76% were placed in the genetic ancestry cluster associated with self-reported Caucasian donors. An early release that covered roughly 600 HLA-typed donors contained approximately 300 gigabases of sequencing data and 70 million to 100 million unique TCR sequences. In the later analysis, no new phenotypic data were used to find candidate immune exposures; instead, reliance was placed on TCR beta sequences and their occurrence across donors. Besides the first cohort of more than 650 subjects, a separate validation cohort made up of roughly 130 different subjects was used. The study was designed to test whether signatures of past pathogen exposure could be identified by cataloging public T cell receptors. Results the study describes overall, beyond this receptor: A later analysis found that HLA-associated TCR beta chains were more clonally expanded and had lower generation probabilities than equally common non-associated chains. In a later analysis, the rate of TCR association differed among HLA loci, with DRB1 alleles having the most associated TCRs and HLA-C alleles having the fewest. A later genetic analysis associated a missense DCLRE1C variant with V-gene and J-gene trimming of TCR beta chains, and an independent cohort replicated the association. When HLA alleles, especially DR and DQ, strongly co-occurred, TCR associations were difficult to assign to individual alleles. The cohort was sequenced for TCR beta chains only, and without alpha or paired-chain data the features that could be detected were limited. Several of the top co-occurrence clusters appeared to be linked to parvovirus B19, influenza, CMV and Epstein-Barr virus, according to a later analysis. Because counts were too low, more than 15 rarely observed V segments, including chromosome 9 orphons, were left out of the earlier analysis of a few hundred of the donors. A total of roughly 160 TCR beta chains were listed by the study as associated with cytomegalovirus. In an earlier analysis of under 600 of the donors, most TCR beta V segments were observed in productive rearrangements about 87% or about 30% of the time, broadly matching IMGT annotations. It was suggested by the authors that the approach could potentially be generalized to other disease states and immunological phenotypes. In vitro tests confirmed that three of the cytomegalovirus-associated TCR beta chains recognize cytomegalovirus antigens. A further reported finding was that TCR beta sequences accurately predicted the HLA-A and HLA-B alleles for most subjects in the first cohort. Cytomegalovirus status was reported to be diagnosed by the classifier with high specificity and sensitivity in both the original and validation cohorts. Most TCR sequences were seen in very few donors, while some public TCRs were found in many individuals. Most CMV-associated TCR beta chains appeared to be HLA-restricted in a later analysis, and the HLA associations seemed to be driven largely by CMV exposure. Roughly uniform sequencing depth across donors was assumed in presence/absence analyses, although this assumption may not hold. Immune exposure information for the cohort was limited to CMV serostatus. In a later analysis, some 17,000 TCR beta sequences were associated with specific HLA alleles at a false discovery rate of 0.05. A cluster of highly shared sequence variants was judged likely to be a technical artifact of the sequencing pipeline. HLA typing was unavailable for some donors at each locus, so association tests used only the typed subset. Compared with the roughly 670-donor mean, donors in an Asian-associated ancestry cluster had fewer N-insertions in productive TCRs, according to a later genetic analysis. Correlated functional status among segregating V segments might be attributable to linkage disequilibrium, but an unknown experimental factor could not be ruled out. Some IMGT-functional V segments, including TRBV6-2 and TRBV6-3, could not be told apart with the 87-base-pair reads, so those segments were excluded.

This clone appeared once. Its antigen is not yet known. No per-base quality is available; no much larger clone lies one base away. The CDR3 measures 14 amino acids from cysteine to phenylalanine. Just CDR3 DNA is preserved here, 42 bases in frame from base 1. For this chain, trimming is 2 bases at the V end and 8 bases at the J end, and the number of junction bases without a gene match is 4. The germline V gene (reference sequence) sets CDR1 to GTSNPN and CDR2 to SVGIG. Library prep was done by the immunoSEQ multiplex PCR assay. A mixture of 60 forward primers for TCR Vbeta segments and 13 reverse primers for TCR Jbeta segments was used in the multiplex PCR. The CDR3 region of rearranged TCR beta genes was amplified from genomic DNA by a multiplex PCR assay. The amplified TCR beta libraries were sequenced on the Illumina HiSeq System as 87-base-pair reads. As for how the authors treated the data: Across the 700 or so repertoires, a later analysis counted approximately 83 million unique TCR beta chains, roughly 11 million of which were shared by at least two donors. To remove PCR and sequencing errors, raw reads were error-corrected and collapsed into unique sequences using a nearest-neighbor algorithm that merged closely related sequences. V, D and J gene segments were assigned by aligning CDR3 sequences to IMGT reference sequences. Each retained sequence needed at least a six-nucleotide match to both a V gene segment and a J gene segment. A rearrangement counted as productive if the CDR3 had no stop codons and remained in frame with V and J, and every other rearrangement counted as non-productive. Following IMGT convention, CDR3 was defined as the stretch from the second conserved V-encoded cysteine to the conserved J-encoded phenylalanine. Sequences without an unambiguous match to a single V gene segment were excluded from the earlier analysis of 587 of the donors. An earlier analysis of about 600 of the donors called V segments functional above 56.7% productive rearrangements and segregating when the between-donor standard deviation exceeded 5%. To diagnose cytomegalovirus status from the catalog of TCR beta chain sequences, a statistical classification framework was built. A later analysis assigned V and J genes by comparing TCR nucleotide sequences with IMGT/GENE-DB human TR gene sequences. In a later analysis, CDR3 sequences and most-parsimonious VDJ recombination scenarios were assigned using the TCRdist pipeline. In a later analysis, each TCR beta chain was defined by its CDR3 amino acid sequence together with its V-gene family, and reads lacking a unique V-gene family were excluded. In a later analysis, fewer than 600 highly shared, low-generation-probability nucleotide sequences were removed to address suspected cross-contamination and a sequencing artifact. For each public chain, a later analysis derived a clonal expansion index from normalized ranks of inferred template counts within each repertoire. In a later analysis, generation probabilities were computed with a VDJ recombination model fitted to out-of-frame rearrangements, and the resulting probabilities were checked against IGoR. In a later analysis, hypergeometric tests were used to score TCR-TCR, TCR-HLA and TCR-CMV co-occurrence, with a repertoire-size bias correction applied to TCR pairs. To estimate false discovery rates, a later analysis permuted the HLA or CMV assignments 20 times. In a later analysis, co-occurring TCRs were grouped using DBSCAN, with TCRdist sequence similarity added in when clustering inside HLA-allele-positive subsets. Repertoires with fewer than 30,000 or more than 120,000 public chains, plus five repertoires with anomalous nucleotide sharing, were excluded from co-occurrence clustering. TCRdb provides this immuneACCESS table in a form limited to in-frame rearrangements. Some clones are lacking; in checked studies, under half of them reflect an unresolved V gene, and why the rest are absent is not known. That table gives V, J and clone size, and the DNA gave D and trimming. This sample comprises more than 80,000 clones, about 70% of them detected only once. Jointly, the top ten make up approximately 9.2% of the sample.

The cohort comprised some 730 healthy bone marrow donors. At the time of sampling, every cohort member was nominally healthy, though immune exposures that went unrecorded were likely present. Of the 670 or so cohort members, about 280 had positive CMV serostatus and 352 had negative CMV serostatus, and CMV serostatus was not recorded for the donor. Every donor gave a peripheral blood sample, and the peripheral blood mononuclear cells from that sample were used for TCR beta sequencing. The Qiagen DNeasy Blood Extraction Kit was used to extract genomic DNA from the blood cell samples. The specimen sequenced was PBMCs. This clonotype was obtained from a human donor in good health. The V and J segments used are TRBV30 and TRBJ2-3; a stretch of 13 junction bases matches TRBD2. Here the CDR3 is given as CAWSRTSGSGTQYF. The bases read TGTGCCTGGAGTCGGACTAGCGGGAGTGGTACGCAGTATTTT.